This T cell receptor (beta chain) came from a study of T cell changes during pregnancy in multiple sclerosis. TCRdb keeps only in-frame clones here, not all; method: immunoSEQ multiplex PCR. The data hold over 55,000 clones, with approximately 92% observed a single time. The germline V and J ends were trimmed by 6 bases and 5 bases, with 11 bases remaining between them. This CDR3 has 12 amino acids. Germline values: CDR1 LNHDA, CDR2 SQIVND (reference sequence). This clone was seen a single time. V and J are TRBV19 and TRBJ2-7, with D perhaps TRBD2 (6 bases). The sequence was obtained from a female donor in good health, enrolled as a control in a pregnancy study. Sequenced here: CD8+ T cells from peripheral blood mononuclear cells, sampled in the third trimester of pregnancy. DNA of the CDR3: TGTGCCAGTAGGGGGGGTTTCCACGAGCAGTACTTC. As protein: CASRGGFHEQYF.